Listed below are T cell receptor beta chains from one sample, sequenced in a study of blood T cell repertoires in COVID-19. Sequencing was performed with immunoSEQ multiplex PCR; in TCRdb, only in-frame clones are kept and a portion is missing. Of 250,000 to 350,000 clones listed, approximately 90% are singletons. Sequenced sample: PBMCs or T cells enriched from blood (not recorded which). Receptor source: a woman under 30 who had recovered from COVID-19. Each CDR3 is given with its conserved first and last residue. A D gene is named only where the DNA matches it firmly. A clone size is listed for some rows: how often the clone was seen (once, few, many), or a class if it is expanded.

clone_size j_call v_call d_call cdr3_aa cdr3_nt
- TRBJ2-3 TRBV7-3 TRBD2 CASSLNSGGRDTQYF TGTGCCAGCAGCTTAAATAGCGGGGGTAGAGATACGCAGTATTTT
- TRBJ1-2 TRBV11-2 TRBD1 CASSSGGQGEGYTF TGTGCCAGCAGCAGTGGGGGACAGGGGGAGGGCTACACCTTC
- TRBJ2-2 TRBV18 - CASSPGVSNTGELFF TGTGCCAGCTCACCAGGAGTTTCGAACACCGGGGAGCTGTTTTTT
- TRBJ1-6 TRBV30 - CAWSRQDNSPLHF TGTGCCTGGAGCCGTCAGGATAATTCACCCCTCCACTTT
- TRBJ1-1 TRBV28 - CASSLGGILAEAFF TGTGCCAGCAGTTTAGGAGGGATTCTCGCTGAAGCTTTCTTT
once TRBJ2-1 TRBV7-3 TRBD1 CASSRTGTYNEQFF TGTGCCAGCAGCAGGACAGGCACCTACAATGAGCAGTTCTTC
- TRBJ2-7 TRBV10-1 TRBD2 CASSESGTSGTYEQYF TGCGCCAGCAGTGAGTCCGGGACTAGCGGGACCTACGAGCAGTACTTC
- TRBJ1-2 TRBV7-3 TRBD1 CASSPGTEYGYTF TGTGCCAGCAGCCCCGGGACAGAATATGGCTACACCTTC
- TRBJ2-3 TRBV21-1 - CASSKRPLAGFWSDTQYF TGTGCCAGCAGCAAACGTCCACTAGCGGGATTTTGGTCAGATACGCAGTATTTT
- TRBJ1-1 TRBV19 - CASTELDTRYTEAFF TGTGCCAGTACCGAGTTGGACACTCGGTACACTGAAGCTTTCTTT
- TRBJ1-5 TRBV28 - CASTSSRRARDNQPQHF TGTGCCAGCACCTCTTCAAGGCGGGCGAGAGACAATCAGCCCCAGCATTTT
- TRBJ2-1 TRBV9 - CASSVEARGANEQFF TGTGCCAGCAGCGTAGAAGCTCGGGGGGCGAATGAGCAGTTCTTC
- TRBJ1-6 TRBV7-9 - CASSFGPGVNSPLHF TGTGCCAGCAGCTTTGGCCCCGGGGTCAATTCACCCCTCCACTTT
- TRBJ2-2 TRBV4-1 TRBD2 CASSQDDSLAGYTGELFF TGCGCCAGCAGCCAAGATGATAGCCTAGCGGGTTACACCGGGGAGCTGTTTTTT
- TRBJ2-7 TRBV4-1 - CASSQSNEQYF TGCGCCAGCAGCCAGTCAAACGAGCAGTACTTC
- TRBJ1-2 TRBV9 TRBD1 CASSVAFTGGDYGYTF TGTGCCAGCAGCGTAGCTTTTACAGGGGGAGACTATGGCTACACCTTC
- TRBJ2-7 TRBV2 TRBD2 CASRGLPSYEQYF TGTGCCAGCAGGGGACTACCCTCCTACGAGCAGTACTTC
few TRBJ2-1 TRBV7-9 - CASSLPSGDRDEQFF TGTGCCAGCAGCTTACCCTCGGGGGATAGGGATGAGCAGTTCTTC
- TRBJ1-2 TRBV20-1 - CSASLQPGDYGYTF TGCAGTGCTAGTCTACAGCCAGGGGACTATGGCTACACCTTC
- TRBJ1-1 TRBV29-1 - CGGLAGRGAFF TGCGGGGGGTTGGCAGGGAGAGGAGCTTTCTTT
- TRBJ2-3 TRBV9 TRBD2 CASSVGSGSTDTQYF TGTGCCAGCAGCGTAGGTAGCGGGAGTACAGATACGCAGTATTTT
once TRBJ1-2 TRBV23-1 - CASSPIPGYGYTF TGCGCCAGCAGTCCCATTCCGGGCTATGGCTACACCTTC
- TRBJ1-1 TRBV19 - CASSIPSGEAFF TGTGCCAGTAGTATACCGTCAGGTGAGGCTTTCTTT
- TRBJ1-1 TRBV19 - CASSVTPNSNTEAFF TGTGCCAGTAGCGTTACCCCGAATAGCAACACTGAAGCTTTCTTT
- TRBJ2-2 TRBV9 - CASSGRQGKWEDITGELFF TGTGCCAGCAGCGGTCGACAGGGTAAATGGGAGGATATCACCGGGGAGCTGTTTTTT
once TRBJ2-5 TRBV5-4 TRBD2 CASSLAGEQETQYF TGTGCCAGCAGCTTAGCGGGGGAACAAGAGACCCAGTACTTC
- TRBJ2-1 TRBV19 TRBD2 CASSIGIRLAISNNEQFF TGTGCCAGTAGTATAGGGATTCGACTAGCCATTTCAAACAATGAGCAGTTCTTC
- TRBJ2-1 TRBV5-1 TRBD2 CASIGTSRNEQFF TGCGCCAGCATTGGGACTAGTCGAAATGAGCAGTTCTTC
- TRBJ2-3 TRBV9 TRBD2 CASSVSGRAGDTQYF TGTGCCAGCAGCGTTAGCGGGAGGGCCGGAGATACGCAGTATTTT
- TRBJ2-1 TRBV6-5 TRBD2 CASASGINSYNEQFF TGTGCCAGCGCCAGCGGGATTAATTCCTACAATGAGCAGTTCTTC
- TRBJ1-1 TRBV4-1 - CASSQDEQGTEAFF TGCGCCAGCAGCCAAGATGAACAGGGTACTGAAGCTTTCTTT
few TRBJ2-6 TRBV6-6 TRBD1 CASSRRGQGSIGANVLTF TGTGCCAGCAGTCGCCGGGGACAGGGTTCGATAGGGGCCAACGTCCTGACTTTC
few TRBJ1-1 TRBV11-3 - CAPRFGGPGPMNTEAFF TGTGCCCCCCGCTTCGGGGGGCCGGGGCCTATGAACACTGAAGCTTTCTTT
- TRBJ2-7 TRBV4-1 TRBD1 CASSQVRTGLNEQYF TGCGCCAGCAGCCAAGTGAGGACAGGGCTCAACGAGCAGTACTTC
- TRBJ2-7 TRBV19 - CASSISGNSYEQYF TGTGCCAGTAGTATCTCTGGCAACTCCTACGAGCAGTACTTC
- TRBJ1-2 TRBV12-3/TRBV12-4 - CASRFGGSGGYTF TGTGCCAGCAGGTTCGGTGGAAGCGGTGGCTACACCTTC
- TRBJ1-5 TRBV28 - CASSSYQPQHF TGTGCCAGCAGTTCTTATCAGCCCCAGCATTTT
- TRBJ2-5 TRBV3-1/TRBV3-2 TRBD2 CASSPDGTNFQIIGTQYF TGTGCCAGCAGCCCGGACGGGACTAATTTTCAAATAATCGGGACCCAGTACTTC
- TRBJ1-4 TRBV6-1 - CASSEAFRQDNEKLFF TGTGCCAGCAGTGAAGCATTTAGACAGGATAATGAAAAACTGTTTTTT
- TRBJ1-3 TRBV9 - CASSSYPGMGNTIYF TGTGCCAGCAGCTCCTACCCGGGGATGGGAAACACCATATATTTT
- TRBJ2-5 TRBV5-4 - CASSSVARETQYF TGTGCCAGCAGCTCTGTCGCTCGGGAGACCCAGTACTTC
- TRBJ2-4 TRBV10-3 TRBD1 CAISGQGEDGKNIQYF TGTGCCATCAGTGGACAGGGGGAGGATGGCAAAAACATTCAGTACTTC
- TRBJ1-5 TRBV7-6 TRBD1 CASSLAGDSSNQPQHF TGTGCCAGCAGCTTAGCAGGGGACAGCTCTAATCAGCCCCAGCATTTT
- TRBJ1-1 TRBV9 - CASSVSPNTEAFF TGTGCCAGCAGCGTTAGTCCGAACACTGAAGCTTTCTTT
- TRBJ1-2 TRBV29-1 TRBD1 CSADRGISGYTF TGCAGCGCGGACAGGGGAATTAGCGGCTACACCTTC
- TRBJ2-7 TRBV24-1 TRBD2 CATSDSPIAGVKEQYF TGTGCCACCAGTGATTCGCCAATAGCGGGAGTCAAAGAGCAGTACTTC
- TRBJ1-5 TRBV18 - CASSQQDSNQPQHF TGTGCCAGCTCACAACAAGATAGCAATCAGCCCCAGCATTTT
- TRBJ2-7 TRBV10-2 TRBD2 CASSESTVGRGAYEQYF TGCGCCAGCAGTGAGTCGACGGTTGGGCGGGGGGCCTACGAGCAGTACTTC
- TRBJ2-1 TRBV27 - CACRELANNEQFF TGTGCCTGCCGGGAGTTAGCCAACAATGAGCAGTTCTTC
- TRBJ2-7 TRBV3-1/TRBV3-2 - CASSQSHDSTIYEQYF TGTGCCAGCAGCCAAAGTCATGACTCGACCATCTACGAGCAGTACTTC
- TRBJ1-2 TRBV10-3 - CAIGTLGLNYGYTF TGTGCCATCGGGACTCTGGGACTTAACTATGGCTACACCTTC